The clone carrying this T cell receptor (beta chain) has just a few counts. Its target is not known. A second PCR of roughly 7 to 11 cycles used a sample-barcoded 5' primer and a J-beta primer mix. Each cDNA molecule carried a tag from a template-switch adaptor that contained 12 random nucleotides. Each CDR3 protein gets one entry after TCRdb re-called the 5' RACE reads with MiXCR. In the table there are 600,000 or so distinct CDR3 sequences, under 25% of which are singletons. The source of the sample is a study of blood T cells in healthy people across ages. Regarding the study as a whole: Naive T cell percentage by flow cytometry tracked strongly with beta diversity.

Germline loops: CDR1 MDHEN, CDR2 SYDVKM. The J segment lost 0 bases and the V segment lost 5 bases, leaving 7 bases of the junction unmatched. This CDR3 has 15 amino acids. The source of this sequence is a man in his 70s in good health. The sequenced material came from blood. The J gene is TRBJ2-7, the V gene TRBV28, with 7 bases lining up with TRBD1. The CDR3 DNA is TGTGCCAGCAGTGCCGGGACAGTAAGCTCCTACGAGCAGTACTTC. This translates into CASSAGTVSSYEQYF.